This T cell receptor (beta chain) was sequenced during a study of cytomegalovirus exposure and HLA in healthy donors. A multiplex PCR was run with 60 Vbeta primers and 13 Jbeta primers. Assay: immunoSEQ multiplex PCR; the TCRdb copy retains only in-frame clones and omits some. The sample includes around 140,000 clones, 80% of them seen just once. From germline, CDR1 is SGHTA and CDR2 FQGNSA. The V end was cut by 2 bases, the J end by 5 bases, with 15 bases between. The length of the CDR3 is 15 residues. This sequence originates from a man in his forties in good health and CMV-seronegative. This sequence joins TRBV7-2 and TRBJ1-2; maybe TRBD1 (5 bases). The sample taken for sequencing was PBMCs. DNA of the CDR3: TGTGCCAGCAGCTTACTTGTCGTGGGGGGTTATGGCTACACCTTC. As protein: CASSLLVVGGYGYTF. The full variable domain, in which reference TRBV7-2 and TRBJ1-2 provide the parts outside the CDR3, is GAGVSQSPSNKVTEKGKDVELRCDPISGHTALYWYRQSLGQGLEFLIYFQGNSAPDKSGLPSDRFSAERTGGSVSTLTIQRTQQEDSAVYLCASSLLVVGGYGYTFGSGTRLTVV.